This T cell receptor beta chain came from a study of regulatory T cells in long-lasting Graves disease. Looking at the study overall: Over-5-year antithyroid drug use with positive TSH receptor antibodies defined persistent Graves' disease in the study. Study-level findings and limits: TRBV28, TRBJ1-2 and TRBJ2-5 were favored in persistent disease. Limited samples may have lowered accuracy.

Notes on this clonotype: Its antigen is as yet unknown.

Both iRepertoire HTBI primers and Arm-PCR of CDR3 regions were used to build the TCR beta libraries. TCRdb fed the multiplex PCR reads into MiXCR, producing one record per CDR3 protein. Among roughly 700,000 distinct CDR3 sequences, around 30% were seen once, and the ten largest hold roughly 41%. The ends lost 4 bases at V and 8 bases at J; junction bases unmatched: 11. The CDR3 runs 14 residues. In germline, CDR1 is SGHNT, CDR2 YYREEE (reference sequence). The sample's time point: persistent/refractory GD, antithyroid drugs over 5 years with positive TRAb. After RNA was extracted from PBMCs, the TCR library was made from it. An endocrinology unit in Xi'an, China, supplied the patients.

This clonotype was obtained from a female donor with Graves disease. The V call is TRBV5-4, the J call TRBJ1-1; 7 nucleotides align to TRBD1. The input for sequencing was peripheral blood mononuclear cells (PBMCs), taken when the disease was refractory, from a patient treated with antithyroid drugs. Written as DNA, the CDR3 is TGTGCCAGCAGCCCGACCCCACCGACAGGGGAAGCTTTCTTT. It yields the protein CASSPTPPTGEAFF. The variable domain in full, completed from reference TRBV5-4 and TRBJ1-1, reads ETGVTQSPTHLIKTRGQQVTLRCSSQSGHNTVSWYQQALGQGPQFIFQYYREEENGRGNFPPRFSGLQFPNYSSELNVNALELDDSALYLCASSPTPPTGEAFFGQGTRLTVV.